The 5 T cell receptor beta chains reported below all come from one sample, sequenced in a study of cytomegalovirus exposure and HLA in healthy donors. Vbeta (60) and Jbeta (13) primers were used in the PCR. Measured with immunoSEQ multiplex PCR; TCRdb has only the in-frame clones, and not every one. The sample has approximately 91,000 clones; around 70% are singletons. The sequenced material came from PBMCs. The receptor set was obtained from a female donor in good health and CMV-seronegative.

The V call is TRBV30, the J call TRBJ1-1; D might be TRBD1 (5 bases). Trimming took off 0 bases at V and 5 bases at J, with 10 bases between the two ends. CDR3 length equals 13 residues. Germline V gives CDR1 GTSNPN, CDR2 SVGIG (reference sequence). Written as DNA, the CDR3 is TGTGCCTGGAGTGTAATGGGGGGGACTGAAGCTTTCTTT. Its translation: CAWSVMGGTEAFF.

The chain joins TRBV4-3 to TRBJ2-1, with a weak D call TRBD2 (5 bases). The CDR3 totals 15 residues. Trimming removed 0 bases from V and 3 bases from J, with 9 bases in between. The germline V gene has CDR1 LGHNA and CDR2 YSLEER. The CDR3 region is CASSQDPAGYNEQFF. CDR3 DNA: TGCGCCAGCAGCCAAGATCCTGCGGGCTACAATGAGCAGTTCTTC.

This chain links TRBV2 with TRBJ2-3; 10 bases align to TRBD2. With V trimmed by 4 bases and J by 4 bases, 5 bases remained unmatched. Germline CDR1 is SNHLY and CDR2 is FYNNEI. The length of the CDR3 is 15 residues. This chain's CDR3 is CASSVGGTSADTQYF. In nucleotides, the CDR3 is TGTGCCAGCAGTGTCGGCGGGACTAGCGCAGATACGCAGTATTTT.

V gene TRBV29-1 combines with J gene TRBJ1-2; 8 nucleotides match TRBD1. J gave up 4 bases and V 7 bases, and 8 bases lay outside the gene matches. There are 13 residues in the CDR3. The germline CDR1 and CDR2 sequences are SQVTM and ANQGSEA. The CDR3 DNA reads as TGCAGCGCTCGGAGACAGGGGAGCTATGGCTACACCTTC. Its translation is CSARRQGSYGYTF.

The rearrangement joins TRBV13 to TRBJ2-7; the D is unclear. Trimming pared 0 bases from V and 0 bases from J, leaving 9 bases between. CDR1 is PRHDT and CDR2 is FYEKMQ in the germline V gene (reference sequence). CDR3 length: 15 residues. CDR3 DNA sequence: TGTGCCAGCAGCTTAGGCCTCCAACTCTCCTACGAGCAGTACTTC. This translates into CASSLGLQLSYEQYF.